A single sample gave rise to the 30 T cell receptor beta chains below, sequenced in a study of CD8+CD57+ T cells in acquired aplastic anemia. Genomic DNA, the template, was used for profiling of the TCR beta VDJ and CDR3. Using its own MiXCR run on the reads, TCRdb lists one record per CDR3 protein. The sample holds roughly 130,000 distinct CDR3 sequences, about half seen once. Specimen: sorted CD4+, CD8+, or CD8+CD57+ T cells (not recorded which) from PBMCs. Every receptor here comes from a human donor in good health, serving as a control.

V gene TRBV29-1 combines with J gene TRBJ2-6, with D unresolved. The CDR3 is made up of 14 amino acids. Between the trimmed V and J ends, which lost 3 bases and 2 bases, there was a span of 8 bases. Per germline, CDR1 SQVTM and CDR2 ANQGSEA. CDR3 loop: CSVDWGTGANVLTF. The CDR3 nucleotides read TGCAGCGTTGACTGGGGTACTGGGGCCAACGTCCTGACTTTC.

On this clonotype: The CDR3 does not close with the conserved phenylalanine or tryptophan, likely indicating a read error. J is TRBJ2-6 and V is TRBV29-1; D remains unclear. Trimming removed 8 bases at V and 2 bases at J, with 16 bases between. The V gene's germline CDR1 is SQVTM and CDR2 ANQGSEA. The CDR3 has 15 residues. CDR3: CSLVGGLAGANVLTS. DNA for the CDR3: TGCAGCCTTGTAGGTGGCTTAGCTGGGGCCAACGTCCTGACTTCC.

This clonotype has ten or more counts. V and J are TRBV7-2 and TRBJ1-5; perhaps TRBD1 as D (6 bases). Germline CDR1 is SGHTA and CDR2 is FQGNSA. This CDR3 has 15 residues. The V gene lost 1 base and the J gene lost 7 bases, with 14 bases spanning the gap. CDR3 loop: CASSLGGGTSQPQHF. The CDR3 coding sequence is TGTGCCAGCAGCTTAGGAGGGGGGACGTCCCAGCCCCAGCATTTT.

Notes on this clonotype: A read error may be the cause here, since a much bigger clone is one base away. This chain joins TRBV10-3 and TRBJ1-5, with unresolved D. From germline, CDR1 is ENHRY and CDR2 SYGVKD. The CDR3 has 13 amino acids. Trimming shortened V by 5 bases and J by 4 bases, and 9 bases separated the two germline ends. The CDR3 coding sequence is TGTGCCATCAGTAGGTACGGGAATCAGCCCCAGCATTTT. It codes for CAISRYGNQPQHF.

V is TRBV7-3 and J is TRBJ2-1; the match to TRBD2 covers 13 bases. The CDR3 is made up of 18 amino acids. V dropped 1 base and J dropped 7; count of bases not matched to a gene: 10. Germline V lookup: CDR1 SGHTA, CDR2 FQGTGA. CDR3 in DNA: TGTGCCAGCAGCTTAAAGGGCAGACTAGCGGGGGGCTTGAATGAGCAGTTCTTC. It specifies CASSLKGRLAGGLNEQFF.

This clonotype was observed a few times. V and J are TRBV2 and TRBJ1-2; D is unresolved. The germline V and J ends were trimmed by 6 bases and 7 bases, with 12 bases remaining between them. Germline V gene sequence: CDR1 SNHLY, CDR2 FYNNEI. CDR3 size: 12 residues. This CDR3 reads CASRMPPGGYTF. The CDR3 DNA reads as TGTGCCAGCAGGATGCCGCCGGGTGGCTACACCTTC.

The CDR3 here is CSVLPRDRETEAFF. CDR3 DNA: TGCAGCGTTCTACCTCGGGACAGGGAGACTGAAGCTTTCTTT. The rearrangement joins TRBV29-1 to TRBJ1-1, with 9 bases identical to TRBD1. The CDR3 consists of 14 residues. Germline V gene sequence: CDR1 SQVTM, CDR2 ANQGSEA. V shed 5 bases and J 5 bases; nucleotides not matched to a gene: 9.

This clonotype was recorded at least ten times. CDR3 sequence (DNA): TGTGCCAGCAGCGTAGCCCCCTCTTCCGAAGCTTTCTTT. This encodes CASSVAPSSEAFF. This chain joins TRBV9 and TRBJ1-1, with D hard to call. Trimming took off 0 bases at V and 8 bases at J, with 11 bases between the two ends. Germline V CDR1 and CDR2: SGDLS, YYNGEE. The CDR3 totals 13 residues.

The table lists this clonotype with many counts. J is TRBJ1-1 and V is TRBV7-3; D may be TRBD1 (5 bases). The V and J ends lost 2 bases and 4 bases respectively, with 11 bases between them. The CDR3 sequence is 14 residues long. Germline CDR1 is SGHTA and CDR2 is FQGTGA. The CDR3 nucleotides are TGTGCCAGCAGCTTACTTCCAGGGCCCACTGAAGCTTTCTTT. This gives the protein CASSLLPGPTEAFF.

Concerning this clonotype itself: A much larger clone is a single base away; this may be a read error. This chain links TRBV12-3 or TRBV12-4 with TRBJ1-5, with D hard to call. The CDR3 has 15 amino acids. The CDR3, as DNA: TGTGCCAGCAGTTTTTGGGGAAATAGCAATCGGCCCCAGCATTTT. The encoded protein is CASSFWGNSNRPQHF.

V is TRBV29-1 and J is TRBJ1-4; 9 positions match TRBD1. Germline CDR1 SQVTM, CDR2 ANQGSEA. V lost 6 bases to trimming and J lost 6 bases; unmatched junction nucleotides: 5. The CDR3 has 13 residues. DNA of the CDR3: TGCAGCGTAGCCGGGACAGGGCATGAAAAACTGTTTTTT. Translation gives CSVAGTGHEKLFF.

The chain uses TRBV20-1 and TRBJ2-5; 7 nucleotides line up with TRBD2. The CDR3 loop spans 13 amino acids. The germline V gene encodes CDR1 DFQATT and CDR2 SNEGSKA (reference sequence). J was trimmed by 3 bases and V by 5 bases; bases with no gene match: 6. The CDR3 is CSAQAGRKETQYF. The CDR3 coding sequence is TGCAGTGCTCAAGCGGGACGTAAAGAGACCCAGTACTTC.

The chain combines TRBV11-1 with TRBJ2-3, with D possibly TRBD1 on 5 matching bases. The CDR3 has 16 residues. Germline CDR1 SGHAT, CDR2 FQDESV (reference sequence). V was shortened by 5 bases and J by 0 bases, with 15 bases between the two germline ends. DNA for the CDR3: TGTGCCAGCAGCCACGGACAAGGAGAAAGCACAGATACGCAGTATTTT. Protein: CASSHGQGESTDTQYF.

This clonotype was observed at least ten times. This chain links TRBV3-1 with TRBJ1-4, with no clear D. V was pared by 4 bases and J by 8 bases, with 11 bases between. Germline CDR1 is LGHDT and CDR2 is YNNKEL (reference sequence). This CDR3 region has 13 residues. As DNA, the CDR3 is TGTGCCAGCAGCCCCTCGGTGAGGGAAAAACTGTTTTTT. Translating it yields CASSPSVREKLFF. Filled out from reference TRBV3-1 and TRBJ1-4, the complete variable domain reads DTAVSQTPKYLVTQMGNDKSIKCEQNLGHDTMYWYKQDSKKFLKIMFSYNNKELIINETVPNRFSPKSPDKAHLNLHINSLELGDSAVYFCASSPSVREKLFFGSGTQLSVL.

The chain couples TRBV19 to TRBJ2-1, with 7 bases lining up with TRBD2. Germline lookup yields CDR1 LNHDA and CDR2 SQIVND (reference sequence). The CDR3 spans 14 residues. V shed 3 bases, J shed 4 bases, and the junction held 3 bases outside the gene matches. The CDR3 reads CASSMVGGYNEQFF. CDR3 nucleotides: TGTGCCAGTAGTATGGTGGGAGGGTACAATGAGCAGTTCTTC.

The rearrangement joins TRBV10-3 to TRBJ1-5; 8 nucleotides agree with TRBD1. The V segment lost 6 bases and the J segment 3 bases; nucleotides outside the gene matches: 7. The CDR3 is 15 amino acids. Germline V gene lookup returns CDR1 ENHRY and CDR2 SYGVKD. CDR3 protein: CAIREDRASNQPQHF. As DNA, the CDR3 is TGTGCCATCAGGGAGGACAGGGCCTCCAATCAGCCCCAGCATTTT.

The gene calls are TRBV19 and TRBJ1-3; D gene ambiguous. V was trimmed by 4 bases and J by 4 bases, leaving 5 bases between them. The CDR3 has 12 residues. Looked up from germline, CDR1 is LNHDA and CDR2 is SQIVND (reference sequence). The CDR3 is CASSTLGNTIYF. The DNA of the CDR3 is TGTGCCAGTAGTACGCTCGGAAACACCATATATTTT.

The chain recombines TRBV24-1 with TRBJ1-1, with a weak D call TRBD1 (6 bases). V was cut by 7 bases and J by 6 bases, with 17 bases left in between. This CDR3 has 14 residues. Germline loops: CDR1 KGHDR, CDR2 SFDVKD. The CDR3 DNA reads as TGTGCCACCAGGGAGGGGGTGAGAGGGGCTGAAGCTTTCTTT. Translating it yields CATREGVRGAEAFF.

Remarks on this clonotype: This may be a read error, as it is one base from a much larger clone. V and J are TRBV19 and TRBJ2-3; D ambiguous. The CDR3 length is 13 residues. Germline CDR1 and CDR2: LNHDA and SQIVND (reference sequence). The V gene lost 9 bases and the J gene lost 8 bases, with 18 bases spanning the gap. The CDR3 nucleotides are TGTGCCAGCAGTCAAACTCGGGCAGGTACGCAGTATTTT. Translated: CASSQTRAGTQYF.

The J gene is TRBJ1-1, the V gene TRBV29-1, with TRBD1 matching over 7 bases. After removal of 7 bases from V and 8 bases from J, the junction contained 10 bases not matched to a gene. This CDR3 comprises 12 residues. The V gene's germline CDR1 is SQVTM and CDR2 ANQGSEA. The CDR3 spells CSAGTVTGEAFF. In DNA form, the CDR3 reads TGCAGCGCGGGGACTGTGACAGGGGAAGCTTTCTTT. The variable domain in full, completed from reference TRBV29-1 and TRBJ1-1, reads SAVISQKPSRDICQRGTSLTIQCQVDSQVTMMFWYRQQPGQSLTLIATANQGSEATYESGFVIDKFPISRPNLTFSTLTVSNMSPEDSSIYLCSAGTVTGEAFFGQGTRLTVV.

The count of this clonotype is one. V usage is TRBV6-5 and J usage is TRBJ1-4; TRBD1 is a possible D gene (5 bases). Trimming shortened V by 4 bases and J by 5 bases, and 14 bases separated the two germline ends. Germline CDR1 reads MNHEY; CDR2 reads SVGAGI. CDR3 length: 15 amino acids. The CDR3 spells CASSSPGSGNEKLFF. CDR3 DNA: TGTGCCAGCAGTTCCCCAGGGAGTGGGAATGAAAAACTGTTTTTT.

The V gene is TRBV10-3, the J gene TRBJ2-1; tentatively, D is TRBD2 (7 bases). The germline V gene has CDR1 ENHRY and CDR2 SYGVKD. Trimming took 0 bases from V and 10 from J, leaving 16 bases between them. There are 15 residues in the CDR3. The CDR3 here is CAISESGVAGAEQFF. The CDR3 DNA is TGTGCCATCAGTGAGTCGGGTGTGGCGGGGGCAGAGCAGTTCTTC.

Concerning this clonotype itself: It may be a read error: a sequence one base away is much more abundant. The V call is TRBV3-1, the J call TRBJ1-2; no firm D call. The CDR3 is 13 amino acids. Germline V gene data show CDR1 as LGHDT and CDR2 as YNNKEL (reference sequence). The CDR3 region is CASSQVWFYGHTF. The CDR3 DNA reads TGTGCCAGCAGCCAAGTTTGGTTCTATGGCCACACCTTC.

The chain links TRBV19 to TRBJ1-2, with TRBD1 as a possible D gene (5 bases). Trimming pared 5 bases from V and 4 bases from J, leaving 8 bases between. Germline loops: CDR1 LNHDA, CDR2 SQIVND (reference sequence). The CDR3 loop spans 12 amino acids. CDR3 residues: CASSWQGYGYTF. The DNA for the CDR3 is TGTGCCAGTAGTTGGCAGGGCTATGGCTACACCTTC.

This clonotype was picked up many times. J is TRBJ2-3 and V is TRBV7-2, with D perhaps matching TRBD2 (5 bases). This CDR3 has 15 amino acids. The germline V and J ends were trimmed by 6 bases and 2 bases, with 15 bases remaining between them. Germline V CDR1 and CDR2: SGHTA, FQGNSA. CDR3 nucleotide sequence: TGTGCCAGCAGACTAGAGGGTCTATACACAGATACGCAGTATTTT. This encodes CASRLEGLYTDTQYF.

This clonotype was picked up one time. The genes are TRBV7-2 and TRBJ1-4; no reliable D call. Trimming took 0 bases from V and 8 from J, leaving 7 bases between them. This CDR3 has 13 residues. Germline lookup yields CDR1 SGHTA and CDR2 FQGNSA. This CDR3 reads CASSLAGSEKLFF. CDR3 coding DNA: TGTGCCAGCAGCTTAGCTGGTTCGGAAAAACTGTTTTTT.

The rearrangement uses TRBV25-1 and TRBJ2-7; tentatively, D is TRBD2 (7 bases). V lost 6 bases to trimming and J lost 5 bases, with 11 bases between them. The germline V gene encodes CDR1 MGHDK and CDR2 SYGVNS. This CDR3 contains 12 residues. CDR3 sequence (DNA): TGTGCCAGCAGACAGGGAGGGAACGAGCAGTACTTC. Translating it yields CASRQGGNEQYF.

V is TRBV7-3 and J is TRBJ2-2; possible D gene TRBD2, 5 bases. Germline V gives CDR1 SGHTA, CDR2 FQGTGA. The V end lost 5 bases, the J end lost 0 bases, and 16 bases lay between the germline ends. The CDR3 covers 17 residues. CDR3 residues: CASSLIANYANTGELFF. For the CDR3, the DNA is TGTGCCAGCAGCCTGATAGCGAACTACGCGAACACCGGGGAGCTGTTTTTT.

This clonotype occurred many times. The V gene is TRBV20-1, the J gene TRBJ2-1; 7 nucleotides line up with TRBD2. V lost 1 base to trimming and J lost 9 bases; unmatched junction nucleotides: 6. CDR1 and CDR2 (germline): DFQATT, SNEGSKA (reference sequence). This CDR3 spans 13 amino acids. Written as DNA, the CDR3 is TGCAGTGCTAGAGGAAGCGGGGAAGGTGAGCAGTTCTTC. Translating gives CSARGSGEGEQFF.

The V gene is TRBV12-3 or TRBV12-4, the J gene TRBJ2-1, with 10 bases matching TRBD2. The CDR3 has 13 amino acids. Trimming cost V 6 bases and J 6 bases; bases outside gene matches: 2. Here the CDR3 reads CASSGLAANEQFF. The DNA for the CDR3 is TGTGCCAGCAGCGGACTAGCGGCCAATGAGCAGTTCTTC.